The 3 T cell receptor beta chains in this list originate from one sample, sequenced in a study of early T cells in non-severe SARS-CoV-2 infection. Via MiXCR, TCRdb re-called the 5' RACE reads, giving one row per CDR3 protein. The sample consists of about 30,000 distinct CDR3 sequences, around 4.5% of them appearing once. Here the sequenced sample was whole blood, taken at baseline. The receptor source for this set is an adult who was a healthcare worker with PCR-confirmed SARS-CoV-2 infection or an uninfected control (not recorded which).

This clonotype was seen many times. The chain couples TRBV7-3 to TRBJ2-2; possibly TRBD1 for D (5 bases). CDR3 length equals 17 residues. Germline lookup yields CDR1 SGHTA and CDR2 FQGTGA. V lost 5 bases to trimming and J lost 2 bases, with 18 bases between them. The CDR3 is CASSKLTGGENTGELFF. Here the CDR3 DNA reads TGTGCCAGCAGCAAACTAACAGGCGGAGAAAACACCGGGGAGCTGTTTTTT. The full variable domain, completed using reference TRBV7-3 and TRBJ2-2, is GAGVSQTPSNKVTEKGKYVELRCDPISGHTALYWYRQSLGQGPEFLIYFQGTGAADDSGLPNDRFFAVRPEGSVSTLKIQRTERGDSAVYLCASSKLTGGENTGELFFGEGSRLTVL.

This clonotype was recorded at least ten times. The rearrangement joins TRBV6-5 to TRBJ2-1; D possibly matches TRBD1 or TRBD2 (5 bases each). This CDR3 has 15 residues. V lost 7 bases and J 0 bases, leaving 13 bases between the germline ends. The germline gives CDR1 MNHEY, CDR2 SVGAGI. The CDR3 region has the DNA TGTGCCAGCACCCTCCGGGACCCCTCCTACAATGAGCAGTTCTTC. Translation gives CASTLRDPSYNEQFF.

This clonotype was detected many times. V and J are TRBV7-2 and TRBJ2-3; no firm D call. CDR1 SGHTA and CDR2 FQGNSA come from the germline V gene. CDR3 size: 17 residues. V lost 5 bases, J lost 0 bases, and 18 bases lay in between. CDR3 DNA sequence: TGTGCCAGCAGCCTCATCGGGCCCACCTCTAGCACAGATACGCAGTATTTT. Its translation: CASSLIGPTSSTDTQYF.